Included here is one T cell receptor (beta chain) sequence, with context. Its antigen is undetermined. CDR3 length: 14 amino acids. V was trimmed by 7 bases and J by 1 base, leaving 12 bases between them. Germline V gene data show CDR1 as SNHLY and CDR2 as FYNNEI. The data originate from a study of cytomegalovirus exposure and HLA in healthy donors. Study-wide results and limits: It was in a later analysis that TCR association rates were seen to vary by HLA locus, highest for DRB1 and lowest for HLA-C.

In the PCR, 60 Vbeta and 13 Jbeta primers were used. As handled by the study authors: A later analysis tallied approximately 80 million unique TCR beta chains, 9.5 million to 14 million of them shared. Sequencing used immunoSEQ multiplex PCR; TCRdb keeps in-frame clones, though not all of them. V, J and clone size were drawn from that table, and D and trimming were deduced from the DNA. The sample consists of around 190,000 clones, 84% of them appearing once. The J gene is TRBJ2-3, the V gene TRBV2; no clear D. Sequences were obtained from PBMCs. The sequence derives from a girl aged 2-15 years in good health and CMV-seropositive. The CDR3 sequence: CASIDPYRTDTQYF. In DNA form, the CDR3 reads TGTGCCAGCATTGATCCCTACCGCACAGATACGCAGTATTTT.